These 9 T cell receptor beta chains originate from one sample sequenced in a study of T-cell reconstitution after alpha-beta-depleted transplantation in children. Library preparation (for TCRbeta) was performed with unique molecular identifiers. TCRdb itself ran the PCR reads through MiXCR, one entry per CDR3 protein. The table lists hundreds of thousands of distinct CDR3 sequences, 15% to 20% of them singletons. The material sequenced was PBMCs, mostly from graft donor cells, taken 360 days after TCRalphabeta/CD19-depleted stem cell transplant. Receptors were obtained from a male patient between 10 and 17 years old who had a stem cell transplant for acute lymphoblastic leukemia, so the T cells may come from the graft donor.

The chain combines TRBV10-3 with TRBJ1-1; the D gene is possibly TRBD1 (6 bases). CDR1 ENHRY and CDR2 SYGVKD come from the germline V gene. This CDR3 region has 13 residues. The V end was cut by 5 bases, the J end by 6 bases, with 13 bases between. CDR3 DNA sequence: TGTGCCATCAGTAAAATGGGGGGCCCTGAAGCTTTCTTT. Translating gives CAISKMGGPEAFF.

This clonotype was seen more than once but under ten times. The genes are TRBV7-2 and TRBJ2-7; TRBD1 or TRBD2 may be the D gene (6 bases each). The ends were cut back, 0 bases at V and 3 bases at J, with 18 bases in the middle. Germline CDR1 and CDR2: SGHTA and FQGNSA. CDR3 length: 17 residues. CDR3 coding DNA: TGTGCCAGCAGCTTAGCCGCGATTGGGGGGCCCTTCTACGAGCAGTACTTC. It codes for CASSLAAIGGPFYEQYF.

The chain uses TRBV27 and TRBJ2-2; D is perhaps TRBD1 (6 bases). V was cut by 4 bases and J by 6 bases, with 24 bases left in between. The CDR3 covers 18 residues. Germline V gene sequence: CDR1 MNHEY, CDR2 SMNVEV (reference sequence). CDR3 coding DNA: TGTGCCAGCAGTTCCGTTACCGGGCAGGGGATCGGGCCCGGGGAGCTGTTTTTT. The encoded protein is CASSSVTGQGIGPGELFF.

This clonotype came up a few times. The chain employs TRBV7-2 and TRBJ2-3; the D gene is possibly TRBD2 (6 bases). V was pared by 3 bases and J by 0 bases, with 10 bases between. Germline-derived CDR1 and CDR2 are SGHTA and FQGNSA. The CDR3 runs 15 residues. The CDR3 loop reads CASSFRRASTDTQYF. Written as DNA, the CDR3 is TGTGCCAGCAGCTTCCGGAGGGCTAGCACAGATACGCAGTATTTT.

This clonotype was picked up a small number of times. The CDR3 sequence: CASRTRGRADEDTQYF. The CDR3, as DNA: TGCGCCAGCAGAACCCGCGGGAGGGCCGATGAGGATACGCAGTATTTT. This chain connects TRBV5-1 to TRBJ2-3; TRBD2 aligns across 9 bases. The V gene's germline CDR1 is SGHRS and CDR2 YFSETQ. CDR3 length equals 16 residues. The trim removed 5 bases at V and 6 bases at J, leaving 13 bases unmatched.

This chain's CDR3 is CASSSPGLTDTQYF. For the CDR3, the DNA is TGCGCCAGCAGTAGCCCGGGACTCACAGATACGCAGTATTTT. The rearrangement links TRBV5-1 to TRBJ2-3, with D possibly matching TRBD2 (6 bases). Germline V gene sequence: CDR1 SGHRS, CDR2 YFSETQ. CDR3 length: 14 amino acids. Trimming left V 5 bases short and J 2 bases short, with 12 bases between.

The rearrangement joins TRBV27 to TRBJ2-5; possible D gene TRBD2, 5 bases. Germline V gene data show CDR1 as MNHEY and CDR2 as SMNVEV (reference sequence). The CDR3 extends over 14 amino acids. V lost 4 bases to trimming and J lost 2 bases, with 11 bases between them. The CDR3 protein is CASSSARDQETQYF. CDR3 bases: TGTGCCAGCAGTTCCGCGAGGGATCAAGAGACCCAGTACTTC.

V gene TRBV5-6 combines with J gene TRBJ2-3; no clear D. The CDR3 consists of 14 residues. Trimming pared 0 bases from V and 2 bases from J, leaving 7 bases between. Germline V gene lookup returns CDR1 SGHDT and CDR2 YYEEEE. For the CDR3, the DNA is TGTGCCAGCAGCTTGGGGAGCATCACAGATACGCAGTATTTT. Protein product: CASSLGSITDTQYF.

This clonotype was observed many times. This chain joins TRBV4-2 and TRBJ2-5; tentatively, D is TRBD1 or TRBD2 (5 bases each). CDR3 length equals 16 residues. From germline, CDR1 is LGHNA and CDR2 YNFKEQ. V was shortened by 0 bases and J by 2 bases, with 13 bases between the two germline ends. CDR3 in DNA: TGTGCCAGCAGCCAAGAGACGGGGCTCTGGCAAGAGACCCAGTACTTC. This gives the protein CASSQETGLWQETQYF.